This TCR beta chain was recovered during a study of blood T cell repertoires in COVID-19. Study-wide context: Nucleic acid was either cDNA or gDNA, and it came from T cells, B-cell-depleted T cells, or PBMCs.

The germline CDR1 and CDR2 sequences are SGHAT and FQNNGV. Trimming removed 5 bases at V and 2 bases at J, with 9 bases between. The CDR3 extends over 13 amino acids. Produced via immunoSEQ multiplex PCR; TCRdb's table is partial and in-frame only. The sample shows fewer than 250,000 clones, 65% to 90% of them seen only once. The rearrangement links TRBV11-2 to TRBJ1-1; the D is unclear. Sequencing input: peripheral blood. The receptor's source is a woman aged 70-85 years with acute or convalescent COVID-19. In DNA form, the CDR3 reads TGTGCCAGCAGCCCGCTATTTAACACTGAAGCTTTCTTT. It yields the protein CASSPLFNTEAFF.